These T cell receptor beta chains were read from a single sample in a study of T cells after yellow fever vaccination. TCRdb recomputed calls from the 5' RACE reads with MiXCR, one row per CDR3 protein. The sample records approximately 160,000 distinct CDR3 sequences, around 9.3% being singletons. The sequenced sample was CD8+ T cells sorted from PBMCs, obtained 45 days after the yellow fever booster vaccination. These receptors all come from a man aged 18-30 years who received the YFV17D yellow fever vaccine. CDR3s include the opening cysteine and the closing phenylalanine or tryptophan. A D gene is named only where the DNA matches it firmly. Size values are once, few and many counts, or a class for expanded clones, and some rows have none.

d_call: TRBD1
j_call: TRBJ2-7
clone_size: -
v_call: TRBV27
cdr3_aa: CASSYGQGSYEQYF
cdr3_nt: TGTGCCAGCAGCTACGGACAGGGGTCTTACGAGCAGTACTTC

d_call: -
j_call: TRBJ2-2
clone_size: few
v_call: TRBV19
cdr3_aa: CASIRTPWTGELFF
cdr3_nt: TGTGCCAGTATCCGCACCCCTTGGACCGGGGAGCTGTTTTTT

d_call: -
j_call: TRBJ1-2
clone_size: many
v_call: TRBV10-3
cdr3_aa: CAISEGGGGYGYTF
cdr3_nt: TGTGCCATCAGTGAAGGAGGGGGTGGCTATGGCTACACCTTC

d_call: TRBD1
j_call: TRBJ1-4
clone_size: few
v_call: TRBV19
cdr3_aa: CASNADRGTNEKLFF
cdr3_nt: TGTGCCAGTAATGCGGACAGGGGAACTAATGAAAAACTGTTTTTT

d_call: -
j_call: TRBJ2-1
clone_size: few
v_call: TRBV6-5
cdr3_aa: CASSYRADEQFF
cdr3_nt: TGTGCCAGCAGTTACAGGGCCGATGAGCAGTTCTTC

d_call: -
j_call: TRBJ1-2
clone_size: -
v_call: TRBV7-9
cdr3_aa: CASSLGGPRGYTF
cdr3_nt: TGTGCCAGCAGCTTAGGGGGGCCTCGTGGCTACACCTTC

d_call: TRBD1
j_call: TRBJ1-1
clone_size: few
v_call: TRBV6-5
cdr3_aa: CASSSGQGVALSPTEAFF
cdr3_nt: TGTGCCAGCAGTTCGGGACAGGGGGTCGCGTTGAGTCCCACTGAAGCTTTCTTT

d_call: TRBD1
j_call: TRBJ1-5
clone_size: -
v_call: TRBV28
cdr3_aa: CASSYGQGMQPQHF
cdr3_nt: TGTGCCAGCAGTTATGGACAGGGGATGCAGCCCCAGCATTTT

d_call: -
j_call: TRBJ1-5
clone_size: -
v_call: TRBV6-1
cdr3_aa: CASTLPGGADQPQHF
cdr3_nt: TGTGCCAGCACCCTTCCGGGGGGCGCGGACCAGCCCCAGCATTTT

d_call: TRBD2
j_call: TRBJ2-1
clone_size: -
v_call: TRBV19
cdr3_aa: CASSIPGLAVLNEQFF
cdr3_nt: TGTGCCAGTAGTATACCGGGACTAGCGGTTCTCAATGAGCAGTTCTTC

d_call: TRBD1
j_call: TRBJ2-7
clone_size: few
v_call: TRBV7-2
cdr3_aa: CASSSWTGPAYEQYF
cdr3_nt: TGTGCCAGCAGCTCCTGGACAGGTCCGGCCTACGAGCAGTACTTC

d_call: TRBD1
j_call: TRBJ1-5
clone_size: few
v_call: TRBV7-9
cdr3_aa: CASSLVGTGGNQPQHF
cdr3_nt: TGTGCCAGCAGCTTAGTTGGGACAGGCGGCAATCAGCCCCAGCATTTT

d_call: TRBD1
j_call: TRBJ1-5
clone_size: -
v_call: TRBV6-2/TRBV6-3
cdr3_aa: CAASPRDRGYQPQHF
cdr3_nt: TGTGCCGCCAGTCCCCGGGACAGGGGCTATCAGCCCCAGCATTTT

d_call: -
j_call: TRBJ1-2
clone_size: few
v_call: TRBV29-1
cdr3_aa: CSVESLTDGYTF
cdr3_nt: TGCAGCGTTGAATCTCTCACAGATGGCTACACCTTC

d_call: TRBD1
j_call: TRBJ1-2
clone_size: few
v_call: TRBV12-3/TRBV12-4
cdr3_aa: CASSLSTGFGYTF
cdr3_nt: TGTGCCAGCAGTCTCTCGACAGGGTTCGGCTACACCTTC

d_call: -
j_call: TRBJ1-6
clone_size: -
v_call: TRBV4-1
cdr3_aa: CASSQEGAFYNSPLHF
cdr3_nt: TGCGCCAGCAGCCAAGAGGGGGCCTTCTATAATTCACCCCTCCACTTT

d_call: TRBD1
j_call: TRBJ1-1
clone_size: few
v_call: TRBV5-1
cdr3_aa: CASRGQGVEAFF
cdr3_nt: TGCGCCAGCAGGGGACAGGGGGTTGAAGCTTTCTTT

d_call: -
j_call: TRBJ1-2
clone_size: -
v_call: TRBV30
cdr3_aa: CAWRGGSRYGYTF
cdr3_nt: TGTGCCTGGCGTGGGGGATCCCGGTATGGCTACACCTTC